This T cell receptor beta chain came from a study of blood T cell repertoires in COVID-19. Across the study: Material from acute and convalescent COVID-19 was sourced from the United States, Italy and Spain. T cells, B-cell-depleted T cells, or PBMCs provided the cDNA or gDNA that served as material.

Recruits, aged roughly 18 to 95 years, lived in 20 to 30 US areas. The germline V gene encodes CDR1 SGHAT and CDR2 FQDESV (reference sequence). After removal of 3 bases from V and 4 bases from J, the junction contained 5 bases not matched to a gene. The CDR3 contains 15 residues. Original methodology: Estimation of nucleated cell counts relied on the amplification of reference gene primers. Using immunoSEQ multiplex PCR, the repertoire was profiled, and TCRdb retains in-frame clones only, with some absent. V, J and clone size derive from that table, while D and trimming were established from the DNA sequence. The table shows hundreds of thousands of clones, with under 90% occurring only once.

Sequences were obtained from PBMCs or T cells enriched from blood (not recorded which). The chain has TRBV11-1 and TRBJ2-1; 8 nucleotides match TRBD2. The TCR sequence derives from a woman aged 45-65 years who had been exposed to COVID-19. CDR3 protein: CASSFRAGAYNEQFF. CDR3 bases: TGTGCCAGCAGCTTCCGAGCGGGGGCTTACAATGAGCAGTTCTTC.